This T cell receptor beta chain was profiled in a study of shared clonotypes between healthy human individuals. The repertoire was sequenced with immunoSEQ multiplex PCR; TCRdb's copy has only in-frame clones and lacks some. The sample shows approximately 1,500,000 clones, roughly 98% of them seen only once. Germline assignment: CDR1 KGHSH and CDR2 LQKENI. V was cut by 5 bases and J by 4 bases, with 17 bases left in between. This CDR3 region has 15 residues. All of the donors resided in Nashville, Tennessee, and each was a Caucasian adult. This TCR was sampled from a man younger than 40 in good health. This chain links TRBV18 with TRBJ2-5; D may be TRBD1 (5 bases). Source material: naive CD4+ T cells sorted from blood. Subset noted: CD45RA+ positively selected. The DNA for the CDR3 is TGTGCCAGCTCAGAGGTTAGGGGCGGTGGAGAGACCCAGTACTTC. Amino acids: CASSEVRGGGETQYF.